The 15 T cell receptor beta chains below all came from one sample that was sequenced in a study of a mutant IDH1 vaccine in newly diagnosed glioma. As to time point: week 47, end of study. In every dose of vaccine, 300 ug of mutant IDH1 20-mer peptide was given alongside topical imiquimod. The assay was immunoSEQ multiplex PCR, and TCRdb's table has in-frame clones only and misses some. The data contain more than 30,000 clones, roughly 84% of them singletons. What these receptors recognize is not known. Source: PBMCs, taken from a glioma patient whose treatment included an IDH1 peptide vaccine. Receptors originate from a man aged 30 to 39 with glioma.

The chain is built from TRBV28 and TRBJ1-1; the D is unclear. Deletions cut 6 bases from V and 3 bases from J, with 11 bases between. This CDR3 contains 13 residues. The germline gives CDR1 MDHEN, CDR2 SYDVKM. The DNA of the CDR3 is TGTGCCAGCAGGTTTATAATGGACACTGAAGCTTTCTTT. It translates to CASRFIMDTEAFF.

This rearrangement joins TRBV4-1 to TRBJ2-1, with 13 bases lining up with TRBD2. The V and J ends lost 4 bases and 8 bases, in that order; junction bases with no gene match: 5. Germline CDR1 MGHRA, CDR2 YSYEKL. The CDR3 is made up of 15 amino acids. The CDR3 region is CASSPTSGRADEQFF. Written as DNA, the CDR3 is TGCGCCAGCAGCCCCACTAGCGGGAGGGCCGATGAGCAGTTCTTC.

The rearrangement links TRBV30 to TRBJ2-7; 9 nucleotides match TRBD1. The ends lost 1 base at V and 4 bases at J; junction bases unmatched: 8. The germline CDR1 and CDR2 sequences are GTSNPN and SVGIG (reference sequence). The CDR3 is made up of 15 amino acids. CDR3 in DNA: TGTGCCTGGAGTGCCGGGACAGGGCCTTTGTACGAGCAGTACTTC. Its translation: CAWSAGTGPLYEQYF.

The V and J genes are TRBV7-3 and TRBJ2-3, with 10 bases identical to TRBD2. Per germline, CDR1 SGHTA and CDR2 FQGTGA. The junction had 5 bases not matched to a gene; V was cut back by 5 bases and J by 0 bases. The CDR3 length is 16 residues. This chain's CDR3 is CASSPGTSESTDTQYF. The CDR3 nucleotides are TGTGCCAGCAGCCCAGGGACTAGCGAAAGCACAGATACGCAGTATTTT. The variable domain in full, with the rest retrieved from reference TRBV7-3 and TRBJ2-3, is GAGVSQTPSNKVTEKGKYVELRCDPISGHTALYWYRQSLGQGPEFLIYFQGTGAADDSGLPNDRFFAVRPEGSVSTLKIQRTERGDSAVYLCASSPGTSESTDTQYFGPGTRLTVL.

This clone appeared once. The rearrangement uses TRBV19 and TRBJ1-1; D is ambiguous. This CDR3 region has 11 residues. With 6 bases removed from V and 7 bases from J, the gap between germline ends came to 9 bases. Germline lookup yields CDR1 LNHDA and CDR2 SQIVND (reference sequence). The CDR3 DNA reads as TGTGCCAGTAGCACGTCTAATGAAGCTTTCTTT. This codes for CASSTSNEAFF.

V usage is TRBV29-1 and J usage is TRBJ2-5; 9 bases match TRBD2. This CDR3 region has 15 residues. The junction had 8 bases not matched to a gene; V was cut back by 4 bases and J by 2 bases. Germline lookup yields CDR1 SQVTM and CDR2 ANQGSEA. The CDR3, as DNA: TGCAGCGTTGTCCGACTAGCGGATATACAAGAGACCCAGTACTTC. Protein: CSVVRLADIQETQYF.

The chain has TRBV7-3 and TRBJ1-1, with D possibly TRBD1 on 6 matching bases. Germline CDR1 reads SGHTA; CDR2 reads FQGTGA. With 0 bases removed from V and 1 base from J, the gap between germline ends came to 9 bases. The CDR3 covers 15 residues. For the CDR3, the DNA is TGTGCCAGCAGCTTAACCTCAGGGGAGAACACTGAAGCTTTCTTT. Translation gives CASSLTSGENTEAFF.

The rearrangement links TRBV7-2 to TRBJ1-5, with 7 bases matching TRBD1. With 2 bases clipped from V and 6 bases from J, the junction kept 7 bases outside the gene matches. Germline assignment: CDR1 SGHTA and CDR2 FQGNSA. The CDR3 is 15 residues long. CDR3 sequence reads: CASSLRQGEGQPQHF. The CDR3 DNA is TGTGCCAGCAGCTTAAGACAGGGTGAGGGTCAGCCCCAGCATTTT.

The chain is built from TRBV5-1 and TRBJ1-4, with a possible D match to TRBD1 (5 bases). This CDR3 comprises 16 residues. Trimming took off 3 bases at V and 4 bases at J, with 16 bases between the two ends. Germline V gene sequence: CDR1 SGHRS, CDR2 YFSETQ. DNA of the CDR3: TGCGCCAGCAGCTCGCCTGAAGGGGCGATTAATGAAAAACTGTTTTTT. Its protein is CASSSPEGAINEKLFF.

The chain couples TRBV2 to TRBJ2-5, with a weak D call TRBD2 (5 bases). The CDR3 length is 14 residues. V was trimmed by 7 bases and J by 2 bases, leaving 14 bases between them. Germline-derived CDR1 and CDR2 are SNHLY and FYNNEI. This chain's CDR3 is CASKGDRSQETQYF. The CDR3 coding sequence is TGTGCCAGCAAGGGAGACCGCTCACAAGAGACCCAGTACTTC.

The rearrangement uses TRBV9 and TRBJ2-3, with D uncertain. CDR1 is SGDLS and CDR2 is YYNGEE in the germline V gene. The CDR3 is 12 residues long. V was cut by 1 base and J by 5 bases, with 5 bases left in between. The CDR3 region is CASSVSGDTQYF. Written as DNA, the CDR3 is TGTGCCAGCAGCGTATCCGGAGATACGCAGTATTTT.

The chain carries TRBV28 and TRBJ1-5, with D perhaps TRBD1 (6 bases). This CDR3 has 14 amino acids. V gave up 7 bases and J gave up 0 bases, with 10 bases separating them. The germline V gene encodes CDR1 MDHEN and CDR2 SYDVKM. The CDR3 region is CASKGGYSNQPQHF. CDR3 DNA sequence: TGTGCCAGCAAGGGGGGGTATAGCAATCAGCCCCAGCATTTT.

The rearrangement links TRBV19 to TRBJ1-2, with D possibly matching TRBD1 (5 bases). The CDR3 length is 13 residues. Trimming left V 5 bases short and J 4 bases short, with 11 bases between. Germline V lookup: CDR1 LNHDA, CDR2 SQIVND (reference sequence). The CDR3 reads CASSSRESYGYTF. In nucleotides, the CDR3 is TGTGCCAGTAGTTCCAGGGAGAGCTATGGCTACACCTTC.

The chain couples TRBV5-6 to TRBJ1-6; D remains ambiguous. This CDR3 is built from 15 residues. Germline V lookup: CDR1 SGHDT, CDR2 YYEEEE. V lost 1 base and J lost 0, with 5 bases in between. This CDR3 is CASSLQYSYNSPLHF. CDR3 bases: TGTGCCAGCAGCTTGCAGTACTCCTATAATTCACCCCTCCACTTT.

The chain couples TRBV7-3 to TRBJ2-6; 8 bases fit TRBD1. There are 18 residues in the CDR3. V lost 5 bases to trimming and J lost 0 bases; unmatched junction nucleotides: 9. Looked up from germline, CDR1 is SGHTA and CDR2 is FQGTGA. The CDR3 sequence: CASSPPGTGSSGANVLTF. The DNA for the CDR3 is TGTGCCAGCAGCCCCCCCGGGACAGGTAGCTCTGGGGCCAACGTCCTGACTTTC.